These 20 T cell receptor beta chains share one sample of origin, sequenced in a study of shared T cell receptors in the human thymus. TCRdb's copy holds only in-frame clones and misses some; the assay was immunoSEQ multiplex PCR. The table lists hundreds of thousands of clones, about 89% of them singletons. These sequences were also reported in another study, on human thymus T cells.

Material: thymocytes. The receptors derive from a boy under two years old with a congenital heart defect.

This rearrangement joins TRBV7-9 to TRBJ2-1; TRBD1 matches 9 bases. The CDR3 runs to 17 residues. With 7 bases clipped from V and 8 bases from J, the junction kept 18 bases outside the gene matches. In germline, CDR1 is SEHNR, CDR2 FQNEAQ (reference sequence). CDR3 in amino acids: CASISNPRTGVGDEQFF. The DNA of the CDR3 is TGTGCCAGCATCTCTAATCCGAGGACAGGGGTTGGAGATGAGCAGTTCTTC.

Concerning this clone: No DNA is shown, since the ends of the CDR3 on it are uncertain; the CDR3 is the one TCRdb lists. This sequence joins TRBV28 and TRBJ2-1; TRBD2, the table's D call, lacks a check against the DNA. 21 amino acids form the CDR3, both terminal residues included. From germline, CDR1 is MDHEN and CDR2 SYDVKM. CDR3 region: CASSSSGSGRAGVSSYNEQFF.

This clone occurred once. V usage is TRBV6-1 and J usage is TRBJ1-4, with D possibly TRBD1 on 5 matching bases. The CDR3 contains 14 residues. Trimming removed 4 bases at V and 7 bases at J, with 13 bases between. Germline loops: CDR1 MNHNS, CDR2 SASEGT. CDR3 protein: CASSARVPGEKLFF. CDR3 DNA: TGTGCCAGCAGTGCCAGGGTGCCAGGTGAAAAACTGTTTTTT.

V and J are TRBV5-6 and TRBJ2-3; tentative D call: TRBD2 (5 bases). The CDR3 runs 17 residues. CDR1 and CDR2 from the germline V gene are SGHDT and YYEEEE. Trimming shortened V by 1 base and J by 0 bases, and 15 bases separated the two germline ends. The CDR3 protein is CASSLLTRVPSTDTQYF. Here the CDR3 DNA reads TGTGCCAGCAGCTTGCTTACTAGGGTGCCTAGCACAGATACGCAGTATTTT.

The CDR3 here is CASSPGQRNEQFF. DNA for the CDR3: TGCGCCAGCAGCCCGGGACAGCGAAATGAGCAGTTCTTC. J is TRBJ2-1 and V is TRBV5-1; 7 nucleotides agree with TRBD1. Trimming cost V 4 bases and J 7 bases; bases outside gene matches: 5. The CDR3 is 13 residues long. Germline CDR1 is SGHRS and CDR2 is YFSETQ.

This clone has more than one count but fewer than ten. This chain connects TRBV28 to TRBJ2-1; D is possibly TRBD2 (6 bases). V lost 2 bases and J 9 bases, leaving 17 bases between the germline ends. Germline assignment: CDR1 MDHEN and CDR2 SYDVKM. CDR3 length: 15 amino acids. The CDR3 coding sequence is TGTGCCAGCAGTTTACCCGGGAGAAGGTCCGGTGAGCAGTTCTTC. This codes for CASSLPGRRSGEQFF.

Only one count was recorded for this clone. The gene calls are TRBV7-8 and TRBJ2-7; 9 positions agree with TRBD1. CDR3 size: 14 residues. With 6 bases clipped from V and 5 bases from J, the junction kept 8 bases outside the gene matches. Germline assignment: CDR1 SGHVS and CDR2 FQNEAQ. CDR3 bases: TGTGCCAGCAGGGGACAGGGAAAGCGACACGAGCAGTACTTC. As protein: CASRGQGKRHEQYF.

The chain employs TRBV5-1 and TRBJ2-5; possible D gene TRBD2, 7 bases. Germline CDR1 SGHRS, CDR2 YFSETQ. This CDR3 comprises 16 residues. Trimming stripped 7 bases from V and 1 base from J, with 20 bases between. The CDR3 DNA reads as TGCGCCAGCGGCCCCCGGGGGCGGGGGAGCCAAGAGACCCAGTACTTC. Amino acids: CASGPRGRGSQETQYF.

The genes are TRBV27 and TRBJ2-5; tentatively, D is TRBD2 (6 bases). The CDR3 is made up of 16 amino acids. Trimming took 3 bases from V and 7 from J, leaving 21 bases between them. The germline CDR1 and CDR2 sequences are MNHEY and SMNVEV (reference sequence). CDR3 amino acids: CASSFLGGEPSGTQYF. CDR3 in DNA: TGTGCCAGCAGTTTTTTAGGAGGGGAACCCTCGGGGACCCAGTACTTC.

The rearrangement links TRBV2 to TRBJ1-5; a possible D gene is TRBD1 (6 bases). This CDR3 spans 16 amino acids. Deletions cut 2 bases from V and 7 bases from J, with 18 bases between. The germline CDR1 and CDR2 sequences are SNHLY and FYNNEI. The CDR3 DNA reads TGTGCCAGCAGTGAACGGCTGGGAGGGGGTGAGCAGCCCCAGCATTTT. Encoded protein: CASSERLGGGEQPQHF.

The chain recombines TRBV14 with TRBJ1-4; TRBD1 aligns across 7 bases. The V gene's germline CDR1 is SGHDN and CDR2 FVKESK. V was clipped by 4 bases and J by 8 bases; unmatched bases: 16. This CDR3 spans 17 amino acids. The chain's CDR3 is CASSLIPGGTVGEKLFF. DNA of the CDR3: TGTGCCAGCAGCCTTATTCCGGGGGGGACAGTGGGGGAAAAACTGTTTTTT. The entire variable domain, with the rest obtained from reference TRBV14 and TRBJ1-4, is as follows: EAGVTQFPSHSVIEKGQTVTLRCDPISGHDNLYWYRRVMGKEIKFLLHFVKESKQDESGMPNNRFLAERTGGTYSTLKVQPAELEDSGVYFCASSLIPGGTVGEKLFFGSGTQLSVL.

The V gene is TRBV29-1, the J gene TRBJ2-1; 8 bases map to TRBD1. There are 13 residues in the CDR3. Unmatched junction bases numbered 6, after V lost 8 bases and J lost 3 bases. CDR1 and CDR2 (germline): SQVTM, ANQGSEA. CDR3 protein: CSTRGQDYNEQFF. CDR3 bases: TGCAGCACCCGGGGACAGGACTACAATGAGCAGTTCTTC.

The gene calls are TRBV5-4 and TRBJ1-2; 8 bases agree with TRBD1. J was trimmed by 5 bases and V by 1 base; bases with no gene match: 13. Germline CDR1 reads SGHNT; CDR2 reads YYREEE (reference sequence). The CDR3 is 17 residues long. In DNA form, the CDR3 reads TGTGCCAGCAGCTTGTTGGACAGGGAAAGCGTACAATATGGCTACACCTTC. Translating gives CASSLLDRESVQYGYTF.

The chain combines TRBV28 with TRBJ2-7, with 10 nucleotides matching TRBD2. The CDR3 sequence is 24 residues long. CDR1 and CDR2 (germline): MDHEN, SYDVKM. V trimming: 6 bases; J trimming: 2 bases; junction bases outside the gene matches: 34. The CDR3 loop reads CASSPNVGGRRLVPSGRPPYEQYF. CDR3 coding DNA: TGTGCCAGCAGCCCCAACGTCGGGGGGCGAAGGCTAGTGCCTAGCGGGAGACCCCCCTACGAGCAGTACTTC.

V gene TRBV21-1 combines with J gene TRBJ2-1; the table's D gene call, TRBD2, was not cross checked with the DNA. TRBV21-1 corresponds to a pseudogene. This CDR3 has 13 residues. CDR3 nucleotides: TGTGCCGGACGAGTAGCGGGAGCTCATGAGCAGTTCTTC. It encodes CAGRVAGAHEQFF.

This clone has only one observation. The J gene is TRBJ1-2, the V gene TRBV27; 7 bases fit TRBD1. The trim removed 3 bases at V and 8 bases at J, leaving 12 bases unmatched. This CDR3 contains 15 residues. Germline loops: CDR1 MNHEY, CDR2 SMNVEV (reference sequence). In nucleotides, the CDR3 is TGTGCCAGCAGTTTTATCCAAACAGGGGTAGAGGGCTACACCTTC. This gives the protein CASSFIQTGVEGYTF.

V is TRBV27 and J is TRBJ2-2; possible D gene TRBD2, 6 bases. The CDR3 spans 20 residues. V was clipped by 0 bases and J by 0 bases, with 20 bases between them. Germline loops: CDR1 MNHEY, CDR2 SMNVEV (reference sequence). This CDR3 is CASSLSAPGLPPSNTGELFF. The CDR3 nucleotides read TGTGCCAGCAGTTTATCGGCCCCGGGACTTCCCCCATCGAACACCGGGGAGCTGTTTTTT.

This chain joins TRBV28 and TRBJ2-1; possible D gene TRBD1, 6 bases. CDR3 length equals 11 residues. Trimming took 10 bases from V and 6 from J, leaving 10 bases between them. From germline, CDR1 is MDHEN and CDR2 SYDVKM. The DNA for the CDR3 is TGTGCCACCGTGACAGGCAATGAGCAGTTCTTC. The encoded protein is CATVTGNEQFF.

This chain joins TRBV28 and TRBJ1-6; a weak D match, TRBD1 (6 bases). Trimming removed 4 bases from V and 9 bases from J, with 13 bases in between. Looked up from germline, CDR1 is MDHEN and CDR2 is SYDVKM. This CDR3 has 14 residues. CDR3 in DNA: TGTGCCAGCAGTTCCCAGGGGCGTACTTCACCCCTCCACTTT. Encoded protein: CASSSQGRTSPLHF. The variable domain in full, completed from reference TRBV28 and TRBJ1-6, reads DVKVTQSSRYLVKRTGEKVFLECVQDMDHENMFWYRQDPGLGLRLIYFSYDVKMKEKGDIPEGYSVSREKKERFSLILESASTNQTSMYLCASSSQGRTSPLHFGNGTRLTVT.

This clone has more than one count but fewer than ten. The chain is built from TRBV14 and TRBJ1-1; D possibly corresponds to TRBD1 (5 bases). The CDR3 length is 15 residues. Germline CDR1 and CDR2: SGHDN and FVKESK. Trimming took off 0 bases at V and 2 bases at J, with 10 bases between the two ends. The CDR3 region is CASSQETGANTEAFF. Here the CDR3 DNA reads TGTGCCAGCAGCCAAGAAACAGGCGCTAACACTGAAGCTTTCTTT.